The entry below gives a single T cell receptor (beta chain) sequence along with its context. The entry originates in a study of T cells expressing NK-cell markers. No DNA is given; TCRdb re-called the 5' RACE reads and lists each CDR3 protein once. This sample's table reports under 600,000 distinct CDR3 sequences. The source is a woman aged 45-59 years in good health. Sample: blood T cells: a sorted CD56 or NKG2C T cell subset, CD4+ or CD8+ T cells, or bulk PBMC T cells (not recorded which).

CDR3 in amino acids: CASSERLAGVGEQFF. This chain links TRBV2 with TRBJ2-1; TCRdb returns TRBD2, unconfirmable since there is no DNA. CDR1 SNHLY and CDR2 FYNNEI come from the germline V gene. CDR3 length equals 15 residues.